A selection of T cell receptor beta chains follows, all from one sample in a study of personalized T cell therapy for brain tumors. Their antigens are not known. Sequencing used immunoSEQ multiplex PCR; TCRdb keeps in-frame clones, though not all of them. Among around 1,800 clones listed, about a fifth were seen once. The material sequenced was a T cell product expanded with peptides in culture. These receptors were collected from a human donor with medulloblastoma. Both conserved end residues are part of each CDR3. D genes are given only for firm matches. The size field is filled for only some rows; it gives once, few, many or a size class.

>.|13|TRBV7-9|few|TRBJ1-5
TGTGCCAGCAGCCCGACGGGGGATCAGCCCCAGCATTTT
CASSPTGDQPQHF
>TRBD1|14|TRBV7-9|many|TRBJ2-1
TGTGCCAGCAGCGTAGAACAGGGGAGCCATGAGCAGTTCTTC
CASSVEQGSHEQFF
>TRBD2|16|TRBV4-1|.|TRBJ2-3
TGCGCCAGCAGCCAGACGGGACTAGCGGGGGGGGATACGCAGTATTTT
CASSQTGLAGGDTQYF
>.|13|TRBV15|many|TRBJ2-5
TGTGCCACCAGCAGAGATAGAGTGGAGACCCAGTACTTC
CATSRDRVETQYF
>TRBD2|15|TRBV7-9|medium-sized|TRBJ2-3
TGTGCCAGCAGCTTAGCGGTACTAGCGACAGATACGCAGTATTTT
CASSLAVLATDTQYF
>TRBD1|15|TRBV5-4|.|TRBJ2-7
TGTGCCAGCAGCTTGTTTGGGGACAGGGCCTACGAGCAGTACTTC
CASSLFGDRAYEQYF
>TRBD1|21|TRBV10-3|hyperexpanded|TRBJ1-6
TGTGCCATCAGTGAGCCTCGGCCCGGGACAGGGGAAAGCTCCTATAATTCACCCCTCCACTTT
CAISEPRPGTGESSYNSPLHF
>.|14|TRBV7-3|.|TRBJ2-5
TGTGCCAGCAGTTATCCGGGACGAAGCGGAGACCAGTACTTC
CASSYPGRSGDQYF
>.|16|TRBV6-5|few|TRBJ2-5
TGTGCCAGCAGTTACAAGGACCTTTGGGGGATAGAGACCCAGTACTTC
CASSYKDLWGIETQYF
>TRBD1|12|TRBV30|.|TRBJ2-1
TGTGCCTGGGGACAGGGACGAGGTGAGCAGTTCTTC
CAWGQGRGEQFF
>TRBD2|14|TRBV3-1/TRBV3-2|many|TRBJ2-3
TGTGCCAGCAGCTCCGGACTAGCGACAGATACGCAGTATTTT
CASSSGLATDTQYF
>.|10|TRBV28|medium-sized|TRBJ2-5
TGTGCCAGTAGGCAAGAGACCCAGTACTTC
CASRQETQYF
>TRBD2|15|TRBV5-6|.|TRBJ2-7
TGTGCCAGCAGCTTAGGACTAGCGGGAGTGAACGAGCAGTACTTC
CASSLGLAGVNEQYF
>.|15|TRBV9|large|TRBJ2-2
TGTGCCAGCAGCGTAAGTCGGGGGAGCACCGGGGAGCTGTTTTTT
CASSVSRGSTGELFF